One sample yielded the 20 T cell receptor beta chains listed below, sequenced in a study of CXCR3-negative and CXCR3-positive naive CD8 T cells. Study-level results: CXCR3-positive naive cells had TRB CDR3s that were more hydrophobic than CXCR3-negative naive cells had.

Antigens of these TCRs are unknown. Carrying UMI labels, the TRB cDNA libraries were prepared through 5' RACE. TCRdb re-called the 5' RACE reads; one entry per CDR3 protein, DNA not given. The sample shows about 92,000 distinct CDR3 sequences, and 0.7% to 1% sits with its ten largest clones. Sequences were obtained from naive CXCR3+ CD8+ T cells from blood. As for subset: CD45RO-CCR7+CD27+CD95- naive CD8+ T cells expressing CXCR3 (TNR3+). Every receptor here comes from a human donor in good health. Some clones in this sample may be carry-over from other donors' samples.

The chain couples TRBV6-6 to TRBJ1-1. CDR3 length: 14 amino acids. From germline, CDR1 is MNHNY and CDR2 SVGAGI (reference sequence). The CDR3 region is CASSRPVMNTEAFF.

The chain's CDR3 is CASSSGTPNYEQYF. The chain employs TRBV5-1 and TRBJ2-7; TCRdb outputs TRBD1, but without DNA this stays unchecked. The CDR3 loop spans 14 amino acids. CDR1 SGHRS and CDR2 YFSETQ come from the germline V gene.

This chain's CDR3 is CASSLYINNEQFF. The V call is TRBV27, the J call TRBJ2-1. The CDR3 consists of 13 residues. Germline CDR1 reads MNHEY; CDR2 reads SMNVEV (reference sequence).

V gene TRBV9 combines with J gene TRBJ2-7; the TCRdb call, TRBD1, lacks DNA for checking. CDR1 is SGDLS, CDR2 YYNGEE, per germline. CDR3 length: 15 residues. The CDR3 region is CASSANPDRVHEQYF. The full variable domain, completed using reference TRBV9 and TRBJ2-7, is DSGVTQTPKHLITATGQRVTLRCSPRSGDLSVYWYQQSLDQGLQFLIQYYNGEERAKGNILERFSAQQFPDLHSELNLSSLELGDSALYFCASSANPDRVHEQYFGPGTRLTVT.

The chain couples TRBV2 to TRBJ2-5; the D call of TRBD2 rests on TCRdb alone, since no DNA is present to check it. Germline values: CDR1 SNHLY, CDR2 FYNNEI. The CDR3 contains 12 residues. The CDR3 region is CASSDGRETQYF.

The chain joins TRBV3-1 to TRBJ2-5; TCRdb reports TRBD1, a call that lacks DNA to check it against. Germline V lookup: CDR1 LGHDT, CDR2 YNNKEL (reference sequence). CDR3 length: 16 amino acids. This CDR3 reads CASSPKTRDRGETQYF.

The genes are TRBV6-2 or TRBV6-3 and TRBJ2-7. Germline CDR1 reads MNHEY; CDR2 reads SVGEGT. This CDR3 has 11 residues. The CDR3 is CASSYSQEQYF.

The rearrangement joins TRBV29-1 to TRBJ2-2. Per the germline V gene, CDR1 is SQVTM and CDR2 is ANQGSEA. The CDR3 has 13 amino acids. The chain's CDR3 is CSVTDSNTGELFF.

This chain uses TRBV6-2 or TRBV6-3 with TRBJ2-7; there is no DNA to check the TCRdb D call of TRBD1. This CDR3 has 15 residues. Germline assignment: CDR1 MNHEY and CDR2 SVGEGT. The CDR3 region is CASSYGQGGPYEQYF.

The chain uses TRBV7-9 and TRBJ1-6; TCRdb indicates TRBD1, and absent DNA this call remains unverified. Germline lookup yields CDR1 SEHNR and CDR2 FQNEAQ (reference sequence). This CDR3 comprises 15 residues. This CDR3 is CASSLRDRGNSPPHF.

CDR3 residues: CASGQLTLSGRALLGADTQYF. The J gene is TRBJ2-3, the V gene TRBV28; with no DNA, the TCRdb D assignment of TRBD2 cannot be verified. In germline, CDR1 is MDHEN, CDR2 SYDVKM. The CDR3 contains 21 residues.

The rearrangement links TRBV12-3 or TRBV12-4 to TRBJ2-7; TCRdb designates TRBD1, a call that cannot be tested without DNA. This CDR3 contains 12 residues. The CDR3 here is CASSLTGVEQYF.

The chain joins TRBV6-2 or TRBV6-3 to TRBJ1-5; TCRdb names TRBD1, which stays unverified in the absence of DNA. Germline V gene sequence: CDR1 MNHEY, CDR2 SVGEGT. This CDR3 region has 14 residues. The chain's CDR3 is CASRPDRGYQPQHF.

V and J are TRBV7-9 and TRBJ2-7. This CDR3 has 11 residues. The V gene's germline CDR1 is SEHNR and CDR2 FQNEAQ (reference sequence). The CDR3 here is CASSLESEQYF.

The chain recombines TRBV7-2 with TRBJ1-2; TCRdb lists TRBD1, though no DNA is available to test this call. This CDR3 region has 14 residues. In germline, CDR1 is SGHTA, CDR2 FQGNSA. CDR3 protein: CASSLGDRGYGYTF.

The chain uses TRBV29-1 and TRBJ2-1; the D call of TRBD2 rests on TCRdb alone, since no DNA is present to check it. There are 14 residues in the CDR3. Germline CDR1 is SQVTM and CDR2 is ANQGSEA. The CDR3 sequence is CSAPRGPSYNEQFF.

The chain recombines TRBV4-1 with TRBJ1-2. Germline V gene data show CDR1 as MGHRA and CDR2 as YSYEKL. The CDR3 sequence is 15 residues long. This CDR3 reads CASSQVFFISYGYTF.

The chain recombines TRBV28 with TRBJ2-5; TCRdb lists TRBD1, though no DNA is available to test this call. In germline, CDR1 is MDHEN, CDR2 SYDVKM. The CDR3 has 15 amino acids. This CDR3 reads CASSGDSTLQETQYF. The entire variable domain, with the rest obtained from reference TRBV28 and TRBJ2-5, is as follows: DVKVTQSSRYLVKRTGEKVFLECVQDMDHENMFWYRQDPGLGLRLIYFSYDVKMKEKGDIPEGYSVSREKKERFSLILESASTNQTSMYLCASSGDSTLQETQYFGPGTRLLVL.

The chain employs TRBV5-5 and TRBJ1-6; TCRdb's assignment of TRBD1 cannot be checked, as there is no DNA. Germline V CDR1 and CDR2: SGHKS, YYEKEE (reference sequence). The CDR3 is 15 amino acids. This chain's CDR3 is CASSLTGTGNSPLHF.

The chain couples TRBV12-3 or TRBV12-4 to TRBJ1-1. The CDR3 has 15 amino acids. CDR3 region: CASSPRGDKDTEAFF.